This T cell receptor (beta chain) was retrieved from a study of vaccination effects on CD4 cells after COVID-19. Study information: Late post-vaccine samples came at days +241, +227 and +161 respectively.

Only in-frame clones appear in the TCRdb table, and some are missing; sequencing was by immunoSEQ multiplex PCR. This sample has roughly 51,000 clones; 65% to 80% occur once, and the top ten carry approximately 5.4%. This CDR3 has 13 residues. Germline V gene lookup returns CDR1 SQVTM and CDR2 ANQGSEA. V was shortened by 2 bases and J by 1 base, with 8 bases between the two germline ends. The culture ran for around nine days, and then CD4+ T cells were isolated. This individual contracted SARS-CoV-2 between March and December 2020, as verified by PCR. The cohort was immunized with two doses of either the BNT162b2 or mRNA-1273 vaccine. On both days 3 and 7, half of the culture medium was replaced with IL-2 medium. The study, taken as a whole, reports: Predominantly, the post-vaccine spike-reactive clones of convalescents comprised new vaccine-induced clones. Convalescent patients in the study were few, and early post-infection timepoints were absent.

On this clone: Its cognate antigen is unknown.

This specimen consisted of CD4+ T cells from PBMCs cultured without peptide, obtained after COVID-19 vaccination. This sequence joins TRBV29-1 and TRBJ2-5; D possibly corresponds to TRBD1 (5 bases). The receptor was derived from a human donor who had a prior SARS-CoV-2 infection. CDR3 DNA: TGCAGCGTTGAAACTGGGGCCCAAGAGACCCAGTACTTC. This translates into CSVETGAQETQYF. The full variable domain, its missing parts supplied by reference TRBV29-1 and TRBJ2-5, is SAVISQKPSRDICQRGTSLTIQCQVDSQVTMMFWYRQQPGQSLTLIATANQGSEATYESGFVIDKFPISRPNLTFSTLTVSNMSPEDSSIYLCSVETGAQETQYFGPGTRLLVL.